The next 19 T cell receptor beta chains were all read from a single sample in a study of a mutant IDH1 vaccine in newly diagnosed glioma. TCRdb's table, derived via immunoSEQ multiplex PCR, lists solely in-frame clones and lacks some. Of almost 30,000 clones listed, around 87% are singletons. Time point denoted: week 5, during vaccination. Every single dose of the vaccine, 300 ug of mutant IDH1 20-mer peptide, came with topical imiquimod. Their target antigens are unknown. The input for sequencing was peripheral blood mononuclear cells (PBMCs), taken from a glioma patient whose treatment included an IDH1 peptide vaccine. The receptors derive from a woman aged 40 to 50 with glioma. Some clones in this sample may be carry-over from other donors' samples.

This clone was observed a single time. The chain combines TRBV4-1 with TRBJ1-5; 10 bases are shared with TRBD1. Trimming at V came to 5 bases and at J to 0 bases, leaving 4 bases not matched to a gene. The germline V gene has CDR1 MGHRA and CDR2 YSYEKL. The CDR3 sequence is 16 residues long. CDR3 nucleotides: TGCGCCAGCAGCGACCGGGACAGGGGTAGCAATCAGCCCCAGCATTTT. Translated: CASSDRDRGSNQPQHF.

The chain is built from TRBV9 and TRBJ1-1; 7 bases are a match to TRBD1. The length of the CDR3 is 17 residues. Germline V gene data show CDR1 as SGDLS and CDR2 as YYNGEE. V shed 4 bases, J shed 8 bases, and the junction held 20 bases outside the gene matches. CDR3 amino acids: CASSPRSSTGLKREAFF. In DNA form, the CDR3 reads TGTGCCAGCAGCCCCCGCTCTTCGACAGGGTTGAAGAGAGAAGCTTTCTTT.

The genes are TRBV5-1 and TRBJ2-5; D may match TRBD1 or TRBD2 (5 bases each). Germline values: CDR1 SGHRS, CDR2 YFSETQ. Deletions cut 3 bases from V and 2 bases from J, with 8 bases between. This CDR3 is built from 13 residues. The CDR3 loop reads CASSWGSQETQYF. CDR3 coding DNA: TGCGCCAGCAGCTGGGGGTCGCAAGAGACCCAGTACTTC.

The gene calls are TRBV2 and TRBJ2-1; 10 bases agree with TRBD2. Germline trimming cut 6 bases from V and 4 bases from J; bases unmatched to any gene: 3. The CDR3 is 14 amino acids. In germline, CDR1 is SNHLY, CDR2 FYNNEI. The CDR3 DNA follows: TGTGCCAGCAGCCTTAGCGGGAGGTACAATGAGCAGTTCTTC. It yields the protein CASSLSGRYNEQFF.

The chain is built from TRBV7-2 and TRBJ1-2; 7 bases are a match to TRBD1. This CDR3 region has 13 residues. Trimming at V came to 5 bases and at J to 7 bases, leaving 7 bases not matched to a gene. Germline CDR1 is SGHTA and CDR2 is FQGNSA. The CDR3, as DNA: TGTGCCAGCAGCAAACGACAGGGAGTTGGCTACACCTTC. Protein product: CASSKRQGVGYTF.

The CDR3 bases are TGTGCCAGCAGGCAGACTAGCGGGGGAGAGACCCAGTACTTC. Translation: CASRQTSGGETQYF. This rearrangement joins TRBV5-5 to TRBJ2-5, with 12 bases aligning to TRBD2. The ends lost 5 bases at V and 4 bases at J; junction bases unmatched: 3. The CDR3 is 14 amino acids. Looked up from germline, CDR1 is SGHKS and CDR2 is YYEKEE (reference sequence).

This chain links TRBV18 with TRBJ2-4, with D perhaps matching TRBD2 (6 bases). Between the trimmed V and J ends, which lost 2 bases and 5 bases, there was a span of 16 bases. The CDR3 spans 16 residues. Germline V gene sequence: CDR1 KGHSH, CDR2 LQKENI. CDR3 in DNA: TGTGCCAGCTCACCAGAGGGACTGGTGCGGGAAAACATTCAGTACTTC. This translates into CASSPEGLVRENIQYF. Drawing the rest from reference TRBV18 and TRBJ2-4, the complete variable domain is NAGVMQNPRHLVRRRGQEARLRCSPMKGHSHVYWYRQLPEEGLKFMVYLQKENIIDESGMPKERFSAEFPKEGPSILRIQQVVRGDSAAYFCASSPEGLVRENIQYFGAGTRLSVL.

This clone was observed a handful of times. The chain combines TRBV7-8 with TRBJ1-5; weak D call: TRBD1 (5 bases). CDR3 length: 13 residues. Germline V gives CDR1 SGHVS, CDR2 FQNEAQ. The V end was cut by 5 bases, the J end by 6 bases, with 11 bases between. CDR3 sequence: CASSGTTLQPQHF. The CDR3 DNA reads TGTGCCAGCAGCGGGACCACTCTTCAGCCCCAGCATTTT.

Here the CDR3 reads CASSIAGRNYEQYF. DNA of the CDR3: TGTGCCAGTAGTATAGCTGGACGGAACTACGAGCAGTACTTC. The chain combines TRBV19 with TRBJ2-7; no reliable D call. The ends were cut back, 1 base at V and 3 bases at J, with 10 bases in the middle. Germline CDR1 and CDR2: LNHDA and SQIVND (reference sequence). CDR3 length equals 14 residues.

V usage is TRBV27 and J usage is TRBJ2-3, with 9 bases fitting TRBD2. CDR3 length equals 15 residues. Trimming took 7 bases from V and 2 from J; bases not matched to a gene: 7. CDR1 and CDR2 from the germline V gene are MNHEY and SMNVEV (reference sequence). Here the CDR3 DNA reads TGTGCCAGCACAAGACTAGCGGCCAACACAGATACGCAGTATTTT. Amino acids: CASTRLAANTDTQYF.

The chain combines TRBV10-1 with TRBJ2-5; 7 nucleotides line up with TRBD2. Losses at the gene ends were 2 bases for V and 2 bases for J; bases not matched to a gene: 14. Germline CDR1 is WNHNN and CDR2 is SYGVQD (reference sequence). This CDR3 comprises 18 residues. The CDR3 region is CASSEAGAGVLLQETQYF. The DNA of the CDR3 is TGCGCCAGCAGTGAGGCCGGGGCGGGAGTGCTACTACAAGAGACCCAGTACTTC.

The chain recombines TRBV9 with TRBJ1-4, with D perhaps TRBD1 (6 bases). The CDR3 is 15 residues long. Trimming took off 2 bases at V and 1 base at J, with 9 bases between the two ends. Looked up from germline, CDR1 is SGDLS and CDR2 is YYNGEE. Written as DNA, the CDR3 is TGTGCCAGCAGCGTCGAAGGGGGAACTAATGAAAAACTGTTTTTT. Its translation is CASSVEGGTNEKLFF.

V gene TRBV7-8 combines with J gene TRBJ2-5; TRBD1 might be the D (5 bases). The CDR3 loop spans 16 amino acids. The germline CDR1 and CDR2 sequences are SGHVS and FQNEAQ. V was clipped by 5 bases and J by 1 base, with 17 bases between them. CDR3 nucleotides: TGTGCCAGCAGCCGACGATGGGTCAGGGCCCAAGAGACCCAGTACTTC. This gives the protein CASSRRWVRAQETQYF.

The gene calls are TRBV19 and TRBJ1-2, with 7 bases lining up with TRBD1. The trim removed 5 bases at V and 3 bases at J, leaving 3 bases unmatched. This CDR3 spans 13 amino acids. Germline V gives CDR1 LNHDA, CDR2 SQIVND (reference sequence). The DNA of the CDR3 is TGTGCCAGTAGTCCTACAGGGGACTATGGCTACACCTTC. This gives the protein CASSPTGDYGYTF.

The CDR3 coding sequence is TGTGCCTGGAGTTGGTTGAGACAGGCCTACGAGCAGTACTTC. Translated: CAWSWLRQAYEQYF. The chain has TRBV30 and TRBJ2-5; D is possibly TRBD1 (6 bases). The J call may be incorrect, as the DNA end agrees better with TRBJ2-7. Germline V gene lookup returns CDR1 GTSNPN and CDR2 SVGIG (reference sequence). The CDR3 sequence is 14 residues long.

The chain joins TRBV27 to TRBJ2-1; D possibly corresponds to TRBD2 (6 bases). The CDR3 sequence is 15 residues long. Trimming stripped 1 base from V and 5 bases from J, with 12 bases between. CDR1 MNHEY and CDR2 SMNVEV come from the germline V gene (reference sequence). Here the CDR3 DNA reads TGTGCCAGCAGTTTATACGGGGGTAGTGACAATGAGCAGTTCTTC. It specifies CASSLYGGSDNEQFF.

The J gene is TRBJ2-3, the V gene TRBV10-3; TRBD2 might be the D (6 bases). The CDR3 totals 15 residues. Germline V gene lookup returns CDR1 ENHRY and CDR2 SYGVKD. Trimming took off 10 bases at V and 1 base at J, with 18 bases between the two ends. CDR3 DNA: TGTGCCACGGGCGGGACGGATGTTGGCACAGATACGCAGTATTTT. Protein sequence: CATGGTDVGTDTQYF.

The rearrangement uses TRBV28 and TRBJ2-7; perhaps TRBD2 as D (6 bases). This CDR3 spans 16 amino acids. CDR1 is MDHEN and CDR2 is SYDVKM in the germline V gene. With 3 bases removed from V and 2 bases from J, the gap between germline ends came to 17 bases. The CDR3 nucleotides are TGTGCCAGCAGTTTTAACTTAGCGGTCCTAACCTACGAGCAGTACTTC. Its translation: CASSFNLAVLTYEQYF.

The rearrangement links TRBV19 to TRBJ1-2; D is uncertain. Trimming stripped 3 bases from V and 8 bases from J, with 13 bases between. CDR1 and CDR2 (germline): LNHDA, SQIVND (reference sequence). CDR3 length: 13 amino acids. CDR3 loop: CASSISASAGYTF. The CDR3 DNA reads TGTGCCAGTAGTATTTCCGCAAGCGCGGGCTACACCTTC.